This TCR beta chain was obtained from a study of beta chain features in type 1 diabetes. Across the study: Age, gender and cell yields were alike across patients and healthy donors.

cDNA synthesis used the whole RNA isolate, giving expressed TCRB sequences. The study sequenced naive, central memory and regulatory T cell samples to an average of about 3.8 million reads. Repertoires were generated with immunoSEQ multiplex PCR, while TCRdb's copy carries only in-frame clones and drops some. The sample includes about 40,000 clones, around 45% of them seen just once. The germline V gene has CDR1 MDHEN and CDR2 SYDVKM. The CDR3 length is 12 residues. Trimming stripped 2 bases from V and 5 bases from J, with 6 bases between. Worth noting for this clone: As yet, its antigen is unknown.

Findings and limits, study-wide: Using cDNA template may skew counts toward highly expressing activated cells.

This chain joins TRBV28 and TRBJ1-1; unclear D gene. This TCR derives from a woman in her late teens or twenties in good health. Sequences were obtained from central memory CD4+ T cells from blood. This CDR3 is CASSLLRTEAFF. The CDR3 DNA sequence: TGTGCCAGCAGTTTACTGAGAACTGAAGCTTTCTTT.